This T cell receptor (beta chain) was profiled in a study of OX40 agonist ivuxolimab in advanced cancers. Study-level information: Patients took ivuxolimab, an agonistic anti-OX40 (CD134) antibody.

This clone was observed a few times. Sequencing was performed with immunoSEQ multiplex PCR; in TCRdb, only in-frame clones are kept and a portion is missing. The table records 77,000 or so clones, around nine tenths of them present only once. V lost 5 bases and J lost 6, with 9 bases in between. This CDR3 contains 12 residues. Germline-derived CDR1 and CDR2 are SEHNR and FQNEAQ (reference sequence). This receptor was taken from an adult with an advanced solid tumor such as melanoma, head and neck, liver or kidney cancer. Specimen: CD4+ or CD8+ T cells sorted from blood, collected in a trial of the OX40 agonist ivuxolimab. The chain is built from TRBV7-9 and TRBJ2-3, with D uncertain. CDR3 protein: CASSPSWDTQYF. In nucleotides, the CDR3 is TGTGCCAGCAGCCCAAGTTGGGATACGCAGTATTTT.